These T cell receptor beta chains were read from a single sample in a study of cytomegalovirus exposure and HLA in healthy donors. Profiling relied on immunoSEQ multiplex PCR, and the TCRdb table lists in-frame clones only, not all of them. The sample lists just over 150,000 clones, approximately 80% occurring once. The specimen was PBMCs. The receptors come from a man aged 45-60 years in good health and CMV-seropositive. Each CDR3 is given with its conserved first and last residue. D genes are given only for firm matches. Expanded clones get a size class; other rows say once, few or many, or leave the size out.

d_call j_call cdr3_length clone_size v_call cdr3_aa cdr3_nt
. TRBJ2-6 16 . TRBV6-1 CASSEAGGSLANVLTF TGTGCCAGCAGTGAAGCGGGGGGTTCATTGGCCAACGTCCTGACTTTC
. TRBJ1-2 13 . TRBV19 CATKGGKGYGYTF TGTGCCACCAAAGGAGGGAAAGGGTATGGCTACACCTTC
. TRBJ2-7 15 . TRBV5-1 CASSLGAGVDYEQYF TGCGCCAGCAGCTTGGGAGCGGGTGTGGACTACGAGCAGTACTTC
TRBD1 TRBJ2-3 15 once TRBV30 CAWNRGQGAGDTQYF TGTGCCTGGAACCGAGGGCAGGGGGCCGGAGATACGCAGTATTTT
TRBD2 TRBJ2-1 15 . TRBV7-9 CASSLGGGSYNEQFF TGTGCCAGCAGCTTAGGGGGGGGATCCTACAATGAGCAGTTCTTC
. TRBJ2-7 14 few TRBV29-1 CSVEDQDSSYEQYF TGCAGCGTTGAAGATCAGGACAGTTCCTACGAGCAGTACTTC
. TRBJ1-1 14 . TRBV5-1 CASSLRLMNTEAFF TGCGCCAGCAGCTTAAGACTGATGAACACTGAAGCTTTCTTT
TRBD1 TRBJ2-1 15 . TRBV7-9 CASSRGQGAVNEQFF TGTGCCAGCAGCCGCGGACAGGGGGCAGTAAATGAGCAGTTCTTC
. TRBJ2-7 15 . TRBV6-6 CASSYNEDTGDEQYF TGTGCCAGCAGTTACAACGAGGACACGGGCGACGAGCAGTACTTC
. TRBJ2-3 12 . TRBV7-7 CASSSSGDTQYF TGTGCCAGCAGCTCAAGCGGAGATACGCAGTATTTT
TRBD1 TRBJ1-6 17 . TRBV19 CASTAPGQGMRGSPLHF TGTGCCAGTACCGCTCCGGGACAGGGGATGAGAGGTTCACCCCTCCACTTT
TRBD1 TRBJ1-5 15 . TRBV6-6 CASSWGQGDRQPQHF TGTGCCAGCAGTTGGGGACAGGGGGACCGCCAGCCCCAGCATTTT
TRBD2 TRBJ2-3 15 . TRBV5-1 CASNPSGGRADTQYF TGCGCCAGCAACCCAAGCGGGGGGAGGGCAGATACGCAGTATTTT
TRBD2 TRBJ2-1 18 . TRBV7-6 CASSLTDGSGAFYNEQFF TGTGCCAGCAGCTTAACCGATGGGAGCGGGGCCTTCTACAATGAGCAGTTCTTC
. TRBJ1-1 14 few TRBV6-5 CASILQAGSAEAFF TGTGCCAGCATTTTACAGGCGGGAAGCGCTGAAGCTTTCTTT
TRBD2 TRBJ2-5 15 . TRBV5-1 CASSLSLAVQETQYF TGCGCCAGCAGCTTGAGTCTAGCGGTACAAGAGACCCAGTACTTC
. TRBJ1-3 15 . TRBV15 CATSSVRTVGNTIYF TGTGCCACCAGCAGTGTAAGAACAGTAGGAAACACCATATATTTT
. TRBJ1-1 14 few TRBV4-1 CASSQVGGNTEAFF TGCGCCAGCAGCCAAGTAGGGGGGAACACTGAAGCTTTCTTT
. TRBJ1-4 13 . TRBV7-9 CASSSGEVEKLFF TGTGCCAGCAGCTCCGGGGAGGTAGAAAAACTGTTTTTT
. TRBJ1-2 13 . TRBV25-1 CASSEYQGSGYTF TGTGCCAGCAGTGAATACCAGGGTAGTGGCTACACCTTC
TRBD1 TRBJ2-6 16 . TRBV19 CASSLQGAGGANVLTF TGTGCCAGTAGTCTACAGGGGGCGGGTGGGGCCAACGTCCTGACTTTC
TRBD2 TRBJ2-1 17 . TRBV5-1 CASSPGLAGGRYNEQFF TGCGCCAGCAGCCCCGGACTAGCGGGAGGGCGATACAATGAGCAGTTCTTC
TRBD2 TRBJ2-1 16 . TRBV2 CASSEGLAGGQGEQFF TGTGCCAGCAGTGAAGGGTTAGCGGGGGGGCAAGGTGAGCAGTTCTTC